Shown below are 30 T cell receptor beta chains from a single sample sequenced in a study of T cells after yellow fever vaccination. Each CDR3 protein gets one entry after TCRdb re-called the 5' RACE reads with MiXCR. The repertoire has around 46,000 distinct CDR3 sequences, 6% to 7% of them found once; the top ten carry about 15%. Material: CD8+ T cells not binding an NS4B(214-222) dextramer, sorted from PBMCs, obtained 45 days after the yellow fever booster vaccination. All receptors derive from a man in his thirties or forties who received the YFV17D yellow fever vaccine.

The chain uses TRBV7-9 and TRBJ1-5; D not resolved. The V gene lost 0 bases and the J gene lost 2 bases, with 8 bases spanning the gap. Germline CDR1 and CDR2: SEHNR and FQNEAQ (reference sequence). The CDR3 extends over 15 amino acids. CDR3 loop: CASSLAVGGNQPQHF. The CDR3, as DNA: TGTGCCAGCAGCTTAGCAGTTGGGGGCAATCAGCCCCAGCATTTT. The entire variable domain, with the rest obtained from reference TRBV7-9 and TRBJ1-5, is as follows: DTGVSQNPRHKITKRGQNVTFRCDPISEHNRLYWYRQTLGQGPEFLTYFQNEAQLEKSRLLSDRFSAERPKGSFSTLEIQRTEQGDSAMYLCASSLAVGGNQPQHFGDGTRLSIL.

Ten or more counts support this clonotype. This chain uses TRBV6-2 or TRBV6-3 with TRBJ2-1; a weak D match, TRBD1 (5 bases). V shed 6 bases and J shed 10 bases, with 13 bases lying between them. From germline, CDR1 is MNHEY and CDR2 SVGEGT. This CDR3 region has 12 residues. The CDR3 is CASSLFAGEQFF. The CDR3 DNA reads as TGTGCCAGCAGCTTATTCGCAGGGGAGCAGTTCTTC.

This clonotype occurred many times. V is TRBV12-3 or TRBV12-4 and J is TRBJ2-2, with D possibly being TRBD1 (6 bases). CDR3 size: 16 residues. Trimming removed 4 bases from V and 5 bases from J, with 17 bases in between. As DNA, the CDR3 is TGTGCCAGCAGTTGGGACCCCGGGACATTTACCGGGGAGCTGTTTTTT. Its protein product is CASSWDPGTFTGELFF.

The V call is TRBV20-1, the J call TRBJ2-7; D is ambiguous. The CDR3 has 13 residues. The V gene's germline CDR1 is DFQATT and CDR2 SNEGSKA (reference sequence). Trimming removed 5 bases at V and 2 bases at J, with 13 bases between. The CDR3 sequence is CSAAGPNPYEQYF. CDR3 coding DNA: TGCAGTGCTGCCGGGCCAAACCCCTACGAGCAGTACTTC.

This clonotype appeared many times. V and J are TRBV14 and TRBJ1-6; no clear D. Germline values: CDR1 SGHDN, CDR2 FVKESK. V lost 4 bases to trimming and J lost 9 bases, with 19 bases between them. The CDR3 has 16 residues. The DNA of the CDR3 is TGTGCCAGCAGCCTGGTCGGGGTATTGAAAGGTTCACCCCTCCACTTT. As protein: CASSLVGVLKGSPLHF.

This clonotype was seen repeatedly, ten times or more. The rearrangement uses TRBV6-6 and TRBJ1-1; no clear D. The germline CDR1 and CDR2 sequences are MNHNY and SVGAGI (reference sequence). The CDR3 is made up of 14 amino acids. Deletions cut 2 bases from V and 3 bases from J, with 10 bases between. This CDR3 is CASSYGVGDTEAFF. The CDR3 nucleotides read TGTGCCAGCAGTTACGGAGTGGGAGACACTGAAGCTTTCTTT.

The V call is TRBV7-6, the J call TRBJ1-1; 8 nucleotides agree with TRBD1. The germline V gene has CDR1 SGHVS and CDR2 FNYEAQ. The CDR3 consists of 17 residues. The V gene end was trimmed by 0 bases and the J gene end by 5 bases; junction bases not matched to a gene: 11. Written as DNA, the CDR3 is TGTGCCAGCAGCTTAGCGTTTACAGGGGGTCCGGGTACTGAAGCTTTCTTT. Translating it yields CASSLAFTGGPGTEAFF.

This clonotype was counted many times. The chain carries TRBV6-6 and TRBJ2-3; D unclear. The CDR3 runs 12 residues. V lost 7 bases and J 1 base, leaving 6 bases between the germline ends. From germline, CDR1 is MNHNY and CDR2 SVGAGI (reference sequence). The CDR3 loop is CASNEGTDTQYF. In nucleotides, the CDR3 is TGTGCCAGCAACGAGGGCACAGATACGCAGTATTTT.

The sample holds many counts of this clonotype. This rearrangement joins TRBV11-2 to TRBJ2-5; no clear D. The V and J ends lost 5 bases and 9 bases respectively, with 10 bases between them. CDR3 length equals 11 residues. Germline V gene lookup returns CDR1 SGHAT and CDR2 FQNNGV. The CDR3 loop reads CASSLGEAQYF. The DNA for the CDR3 is TGTGCCAGCAGCCTCGGTGAGGCCCAGTACTTC.

This clonotype showed up many times. The rearrangement uses TRBV15 and TRBJ2-7; TRBD2 is a possible D gene (5 bases). V dropped 8 bases and J dropped 2 bases, with 10 bases sitting between them. CDR1 is LNHNV and CDR2 is YYDKDF in the germline V gene (reference sequence). The CDR3 is 12 amino acids. CDR3 protein: CATGSGTYEQYF. The CDR3 DNA is TGTGCCACCGGATCCGGGACCTACGAGCAGTACTTC.

The rearrangement links TRBV7-9 to TRBJ2-1, with D unclear. The CDR3 is 12 residues long. CDR1 is SEHNR, CDR2 FQNEAQ, per germline (reference sequence). Trimming removed 5 bases from V and 10 bases from J, with 12 bases in between. The CDR3 here is CASSRHGHEQFF. CDR3 coding DNA: TGTGCCAGCAGCAGACATGGTCACGAGCAGTTCTTC.

The CDR3 sequence is CASSAWDGSTDTQYF. CDR3 nucleotide sequence: TGTGCCAGCAGCGCCTGGGACGGTAGCACAGATACGCAGTATTTT. The chain has TRBV7-8 and TRBJ2-3; D is perhaps TRBD1 or TRBD2 (5 bases each). There are 15 residues in the CDR3. V shed 5 bases and J shed 0 bases, with 12 bases lying between them. Germline V lookup: CDR1 SGHVS, CDR2 FQNEAQ.

CDR3 coding DNA: TGTGCCAGCAGTTACAGGGGGACTAATGAAAAACTGTTTTTT. This sequence encodes CASSYRGTNEKLFF. The chain links TRBV5-8 to TRBJ1-4, with 8 bases aligning to TRBD1. Germline assignment: CDR1 SGHTS and CDR2 YDEGEE. The CDR3 sequence is 14 residues long. With V trimmed by 5 bases and J by 2 bases, 2 bases remained unmatched.

This clonotype came up many times. The chain carries TRBV4-3 and TRBJ2-7, with D possibly matching TRBD2 (5 bases). Germline CDR1 and CDR2: LGHNA and YSLEER. CDR3 size: 13 residues. V shed 2 bases and J shed 5 bases, with 10 bases lying between them. CDR3 sequence: CASSQRGVHEQYF. CDR3 sequence (DNA): TGCGCCAGCAGCCAACGGGGAGTGCACGAGCAGTACTTC.

On this clonotype: Possible read error: a much larger clone is one base away. The chain recombines TRBV19 with TRBJ1-4, with TRBD1 as a possible D gene (5 bases). From germline, CDR1 is LNHDA and CDR2 SQIVND (reference sequence). This CDR3 has 17 residues. CDR3 sequence: CASRTTDIGSTKEKLFF. CDR3 DNA: TGTGCCAGTAGAACGACAGATATCGGTTCAACTAAAGAAAAACTGTTTTTT. Full variable domain (missing parts from reference TRBV19 and TRBJ1-4): DGGITQSPKYLFRKEGQNVTLSCEQNLNHDAMYWYRQDPGQGLRLIYYSQIVNDFQKGDIAEGYSVSREKKESFPLTVTSAQKNPTAFYLCASRTTDIGSTKEKLFFGSGTQLSVL.

This clonotype was counted ten times or more. The genes are TRBV9 and TRBJ1-1, with D maybe TRBD1 (5 bases). Germline assignment: CDR1 SGDLS and CDR2 YYNGEE. CDR3 length: 14 amino acids. V shed 0 bases and J shed 5 bases, with 11 bases lying between them. The CDR3 is CASSVEGEVTEAFF. CDR3 sequence (DNA): TGTGCCAGCAGCGTAGAAGGGGAGGTGACTGAAGCTTTCTTT.

This clonotype has a count of ten or more. The chain employs TRBV11-2 and TRBJ1-2, with D possibly matching TRBD1 (6 bases). This CDR3 contains 15 residues. The germline V and J ends were trimmed by 5 bases and 3 bases, with 16 bases remaining between them. CDR1 and CDR2 from the germline V gene are SGHAT and FQNNGV. In DNA form, the CDR3 reads TGTGCCAGCAGCCCGCGGGGGGCAGGAGACTATGGCTACACCTTC. It is translated as CASSPRGAGDYGYTF.

This clonotype was detected ten times or more. The chain's CDR3 is CASSYFGGTYEQYF. CDR3 coding DNA: TGTGCCAGCAGTTACTTCGGGGGCACCTACGAGCAGTACTTC. The chain links TRBV6-5 to TRBJ2-7; D tentatively fits TRBD1 or TRBD2 (6 bases each). Germline CDR1 is MNHEY and CDR2 is SVGAGI. This CDR3 contains 14 residues. V shed 1 base and J shed 2 bases, with 9 bases lying between them.

This clonotype was counted many times. The rearrangement links TRBV2 to TRBJ2-3; 10 bases are shared with TRBD1. Germline V gene data show CDR1 as SNHLY and CDR2 as FYNNEI. Unmatched junction bases numbered 8, after V lost 4 bases and J lost 4 bases. The CDR3 has 16 amino acids. CDR3: CASSAPGQGLADTQYF. The CDR3 DNA follows: TGTGCCAGCAGTGCCCCGGGACAGGGGTTGGCAGATACGCAGTATTTT.

At least ten counts were recorded for this clonotype. The J gene is TRBJ2-1, the V gene TRBV30; D perhaps matches TRBD1 (5 bases). CDR3 length: 14 residues. Trimming shortened V by 0 bases and J by 1 base, and 7 bases separated the two germline ends. CDR1 is GTSNPN and CDR2 is SVGIG in the germline V gene (reference sequence). CDR3 nucleotides: TGTGCCTGGAGTGTAAGGGGTTCCTACAATGAGCAGTTCTTC. This sequence encodes CAWSVRGSYNEQFF. The variable domain in full, completed from reference TRBV30 and TRBJ2-1, reads SQTIHQWPATLVQPVGSPLSLECTVEGTSNPNLYWYRQAAGRGLQLLFYSVGIGQISSEVPQNLSASRPQDRQFILSSKKLLLSDSGFYLCAWSVRGSYNEQFFGPGTRLTVL.

About this clonotype itself: One base away lies a much larger clone, so this may be a sequencing read error. V gene TRBV6-1 combines with J gene TRBJ2-5; 7 bases are a match to TRBD2. This CDR3 contains 16 residues. The trim removed 1 base at V and 5 bases at J, leaving 10 bases unmatched. The germline gives CDR1 MNHNS, CDR2 SASEGT. The CDR3 nucleotides read TGTGCCAGCAGTGAAGTTTTTCACGGGGGGTCCGAGACCCAGTACTTC. Translating it yields CASSEVFHGGSETQYF.

The sample holds many counts of this clonotype. The gene calls are TRBV6-2 or TRBV6-3 and TRBJ2-1; the D gene is possibly TRBD1 (5 bases). Trimming took off 2 bases at V and 5 bases at J, with 7 bases between the two ends. Germline V gives CDR1 MNHEY, CDR2 SVGEGT. The CDR3 spans 13 residues. Here the CDR3 reads CASSYIGDNEQFF. The CDR3 DNA sequence: TGTGCCAGCAGTTACATAGGGGACAATGAGCAGTTCTTC.

The table lists this clonotype with many counts. The J gene is TRBJ1-1, the V gene TRBV10-2; TRBD1 matches 9 bases. The length of the CDR3 is 13 residues. Germline lookup yields CDR1 WSHSY and CDR2 SAAADI. The trim removed 7 bases at V and 6 bases at J, leaving 6 bases unmatched. CDR3 bases: TGCGCCAGCACCGGGACAGGGATCCCTGAAGCTTTCTTT. This codes for CASTGTGIPEAFF.

This clonotype was observed many times. The CDR3 protein is CASSYLSRSYEQYF. The CDR3 DNA reads TGTGCCAGCAGCTACCTCAGCCGCTCCTACGAGCAGTACTTC. The V gene is TRBV7-2, the J gene TRBJ2-7, with unresolved D. Deletions cut 4 bases from V and 0 bases from J, with 10 bases between. Looked up from germline, CDR1 is SGHTA and CDR2 is FQGNSA. The CDR3 length is 14 residues.

This clonotype was detected ten times or more. The V call is TRBV6-5, the J call TRBJ2-1; D is uncertain. V lost 5 bases, J lost 8 bases, and 10 bases lay in between. The germline gives CDR1 MNHEY, CDR2 SVGAGI. CDR3 size: 12 residues. The CDR3 sequence is CASSVDGHEQFF. Here the CDR3 DNA reads TGTGCCAGCAGTGTGGACGGGCATGAGCAGTTCTTC.

This clonotype was counted ten times or more. The chain couples TRBV6-5 to TRBJ2-2; weak D call: TRBD2 (5 bases). CDR1 is MNHEY and CDR2 is SVGAGI in the germline V gene. This CDR3 spans 17 amino acids. Trimming stripped 7 bases from V and 0 bases from J, with 18 bases between. The CDR3 DNA follows: TGTGCCAGCAATTGGCTTAGCGAAACTGCGAACACCGGGGAGCTGTTTTTT. It specifies CASNWLSETANTGELFF.

This clonotype appeared many times. This rearrangement joins TRBV25-1 to TRBJ2-1, with a possible D match to TRBD1 (6 bases). CDR3 length equals 15 residues. Germline CDR1 MGHDK, CDR2 SYGVNS. Trimming took off 6 bases at V and 4 bases at J, with 16 bases between the two ends. The CDR3 DNA follows: TGTGCCAGCAGCTCAGACAGGTCGTTATACAATGAGCAGTTCTTC. Translated, it gives CASSSDRSLYNEQFF.

This clonotype has at least ten counts. This chain uses TRBV27 with TRBJ2-5, with D perhaps matching TRBD1 or TRBD2 (6 bases each). This CDR3 has 14 residues. Germline V gene sequence: CDR1 MNHEY, CDR2 SMNVEV (reference sequence). The ends were cut back, 8 bases at V and 4 bases at J, with 17 bases in the middle. This chain's CDR3 is CASSFGGRGETQYF. The CDR3 DNA is TGTGCCAGCTCGTTTGGGGGGCGCGGAGAGACCCAGTACTTC.

This clonotype showed up many times. The chain couples TRBV4-3 to TRBJ2-1; TRBD2 matches 10 bases. The V and J ends lost 3 bases and 5 bases, in that order; junction bases with no gene match: 10. The CDR3 runs to 17 residues. Per the germline V gene, CDR1 is LGHNA and CDR2 is YSLEER. The CDR3 region is CASSHDPLAGVNNEQFF. CDR3 nucleotides: TGCGCCAGCAGCCACGACCCCCTAGCGGGAGTCAACAATGAGCAGTTCTTC.

The chain carries TRBV7-8 and TRBJ2-3, with TRBD1 matching 9 bases. Germline V gives CDR1 SGHVS, CDR2 FQNEAQ. The CDR3 sequence is 19 residues long. J gave up 2 bases and V 5 bases, and 17 bases lay outside the gene matches. CDR3 loop: CASSIDPRTGEANTDTQYF. In nucleotides, the CDR3 is TGTGCCAGCAGCATAGACCCCCGGACAGGGGAAGCAAACACAGATACGCAGTATTTT. The whole variable domain, remainder taken from reference TRBV7-8 and TRBJ2-3, is GAGVSQSPRYKVAKRGQDVALRCDPISGHVSLFWYQQALGQGPEFLTYFQNEAQLDKSGLPSDRFFAERPEGSVSTLKIQRTQQEDSAVYLCASSIDPRTGEANTDTQYFGPGTRLTVL.